This is a list of T cell receptor beta chains from one sample in a study of blood T cell repertoires in COVID-19. The table came from immunoSEQ multiplex PCR; TCRdb's copy has only in-frame clones and leaves some out. The sample yields about 270,000 clones, over 85% seen once. The sample consisted of PBMCs or T cells enriched from blood (not recorded which). These receptors were taken from an older woman who had recovered from COVID-19. The CDR3 runs from the conserved cysteine through the conserved F or W.

j_gene: TRBJ1-5; v_gene: TRBV21-1; CDR3aa: CASSKCRSTGRSNQPQHF
j_gene: TRBJ1-5; v_gene: TRBV23-1; CDR3aa: CASSTDSSNQPQHF
j_gene: TRBJ1-3; v_gene: TRBV11-2; CDR3aa: CASSLVPGQDGTSGNTIYF
j_gene: TRBJ2-3; v_gene: TRBV28; CDR3aa: CASSSIQLAGTDTQYF
j_gene: TRBJ2-3; v_gene: TRBV5-6; CDR3aa: CASSRAVTGRTDTQYF
j_gene: TRBJ2-5; v_gene: TRBV28; CDR3aa: CASSLSGTGYSKTQYF
j_gene: TRBJ1-1; v_gene: TRBV3-1/TRBV3-2; CDR3aa: CASSQSHQGEAFF
j_gene: TRBJ2-7; v_gene: TRBV7-8; CDR3aa: CASSAGGPPGREQYF
j_gene: TRBJ1-1; v_gene: TRBV29-1; CDR3aa: CSVVIQGATEAFF
j_gene: TRBJ2-7; v_gene: TRBV5-1; CDR3aa: CASSLGQGSYEQYF
j_gene: TRBJ1-6; v_gene: TRBV6-6; CDR3aa: CASSHPAITSPRSSYNSPLHF
j_gene: TRBJ2-1; v_gene: TRBV4-1; CDR3aa: CASSQDPTSLLALKIF
j_gene: TRBJ1-4; v_gene: TRBV11-2; CDR3aa: CASSLTTGPWNEKLFF
j_gene: TRBJ2-2; v_gene: TRBV6-5; CDR3aa: CASSSVTGDPQLFF
j_gene: TRBJ1-2; v_gene: TRBV18; CDR3aa: CASSPSDMRGYTF
j_gene: TRBJ1-3; v_gene: TRBV5-4; CDR3aa: CASSLGRTQGGGNTIYF
j_gene: TRBJ1-2; v_gene: TRBV2; CDR3aa: CASSPDRVYGYTF
j_gene: TRBJ1-1; v_gene: TRBV5-1; CDR3aa: CASSLALGADTEAFF
j_gene: TRBJ1-6; v_gene: TRBV6-2/TRBV6-3; CDR3aa: CASSYSEVALHF
j_gene: TRBJ2-1; v_gene: TRBV5-1; CDR3aa: CASSFTGPINEQFF
j_gene: TRBJ1-3; v_gene: TRBV9; CDR3aa: CASSAFGDRGNTIYF
j_gene: TRBJ2-1; v_gene: TRBV3-1/TRBV3-2; CDR3aa: CASSQDRGEATYNEQFF